The source of this TCR beta chain is a study of T-cell memory formation after mild COVID-19. V was clipped by 5 bases and J by 2 bases; unmatched bases: 3. The CDR3 spans 13 residues. The 5'RACE method, run with constant-segment primers, produced TCR alpha and TCR beta cDNA libraries (carrying sample barcodes and UMIs). MiXCR, applied by TCRdb to the 5' RACE reads, yields one record per CDR3 protein. The data show tens of thousands of distinct CDR3 sequences, with roughly 16% seen just once and 39% held by the top ten. Study-level results: Contracting CD4+ clones were located mainly in CM and EM, and CD8+ clones in EMRA. Balance between CD4 and CD8 was seen in clones contracting day 15 to 85, and a CD4+ lean was seen in later expanders. Pre-infection memory carried some responding clones, suggesting that cross-reactive memory joined.

With regard to this clonotype: Its specificity is not known.

This rearrangement joins TRBV12-3 or TRBV12-4 to TRBJ2-7, with 7 bases identical to TRBD1. Sequencing input: PBMCs or a T cell subset sorted from them (not recorded which). This sequence was found in a man aged 18 to 29 who had mild COVID-19 (a few samples of this study predate the infection). Cell type and time point are not known. The CDR3 bases are TGTGCCAGCAGTACGGGACAGACCTACGAGCAGTACTTC. This sequence encodes CASSTGQTYEQYF.